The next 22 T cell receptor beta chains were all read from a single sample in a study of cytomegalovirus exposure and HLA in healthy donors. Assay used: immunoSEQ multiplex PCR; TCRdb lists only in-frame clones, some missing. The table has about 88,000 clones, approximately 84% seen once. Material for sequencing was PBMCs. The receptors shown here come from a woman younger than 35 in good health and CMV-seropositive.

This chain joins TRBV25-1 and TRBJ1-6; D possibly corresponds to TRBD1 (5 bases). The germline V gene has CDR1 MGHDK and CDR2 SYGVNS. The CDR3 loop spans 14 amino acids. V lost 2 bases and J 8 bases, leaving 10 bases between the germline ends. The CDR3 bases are TGTGCCAGCAGTGAAACCGGGGGGGATTCACCCCTCCACTTT. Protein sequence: CASSETGGDSPLHF.

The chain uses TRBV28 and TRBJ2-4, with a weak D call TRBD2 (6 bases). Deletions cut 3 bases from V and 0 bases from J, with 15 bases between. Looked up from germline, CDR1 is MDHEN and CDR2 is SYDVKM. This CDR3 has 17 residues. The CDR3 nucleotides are TGTGCCAGCAGTTTCCGGACATGGGGGGAAGCCAAAAACATTCAGTACTTC. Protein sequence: CASSFRTWGEAKNIQYF.

CDR3 nucleotide sequence: TGTGCCAGCAGCCTGCACCCGGGGATTACAGATACGCAGTATTTT. Residues: CASSLHPGITDTQYF. The V and J genes are TRBV11-2 and TRBJ2-3; D perhaps matches TRBD2 (5 bases). The CDR3 loop spans 15 amino acids. The germline gives CDR1 SGHAT, CDR2 FQNNGV. The V and J ends lost 5 bases and 3 bases respectively, with 15 bases between them. The complete variable domain, with remaining parts taken from reference TRBV11-2 and TRBJ2-3, reads EAGVAQSPRYKIIEKRQSVAFWCNPISGHATLYWYQQILGQGPKLLIQFQNNGVVDDSQLPKDRFSAERLKGVDSTLKIQPAKLEDSAVYLCASSLHPGITDTQYFGPGTRLTVL.

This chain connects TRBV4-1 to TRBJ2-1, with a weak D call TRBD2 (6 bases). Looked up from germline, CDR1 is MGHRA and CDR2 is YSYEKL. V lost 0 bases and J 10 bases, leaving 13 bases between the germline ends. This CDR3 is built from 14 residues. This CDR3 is CASSQDWPREEQFF. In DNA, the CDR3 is TGCGCCAGCAGCCAAGATTGGCCGCGGGAAGAGCAGTTCTTC.

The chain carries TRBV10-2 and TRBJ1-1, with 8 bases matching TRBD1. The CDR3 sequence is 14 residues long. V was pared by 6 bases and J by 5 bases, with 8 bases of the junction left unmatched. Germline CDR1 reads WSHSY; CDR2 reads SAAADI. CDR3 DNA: TGCGCCAGCAGCAATGGACAGGGATGGACTGAAGCTTTCTTT. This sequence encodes CASSNGQGWTEAFF.

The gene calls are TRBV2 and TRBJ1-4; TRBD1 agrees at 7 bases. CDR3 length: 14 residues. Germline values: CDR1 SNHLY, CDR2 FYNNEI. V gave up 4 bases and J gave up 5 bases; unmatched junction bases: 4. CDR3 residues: CASSVRRGNEKLFF. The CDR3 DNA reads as TGTGCCAGCAGTGTTCGCAGGGGGAATGAAAAACTGTTTTTT.

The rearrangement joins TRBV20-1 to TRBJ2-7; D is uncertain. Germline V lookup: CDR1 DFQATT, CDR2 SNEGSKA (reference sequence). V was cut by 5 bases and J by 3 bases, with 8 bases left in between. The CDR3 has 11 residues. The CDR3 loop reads CSARNYYEQYF. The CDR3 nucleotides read TGCAGTGCTCGAAACTACTACGAGCAGTACTTC.

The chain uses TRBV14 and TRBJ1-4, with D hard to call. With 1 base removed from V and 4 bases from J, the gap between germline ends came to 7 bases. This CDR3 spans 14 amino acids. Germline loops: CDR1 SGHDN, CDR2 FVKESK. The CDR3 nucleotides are TGTGCCAGCAGCCAAGGGTCGGGTAATGAAAAACTGTTTTTT. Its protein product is CASSQGSGNEKLFF.

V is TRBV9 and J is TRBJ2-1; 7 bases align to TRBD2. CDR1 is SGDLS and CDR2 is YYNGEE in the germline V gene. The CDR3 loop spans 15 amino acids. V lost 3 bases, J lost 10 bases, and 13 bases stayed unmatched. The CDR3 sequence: CASSAPGWGGTEQFF. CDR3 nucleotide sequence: TGTGCCAGCAGCGCCCCGGGGTGGGGGGGGACCGAGCAGTTCTTC.

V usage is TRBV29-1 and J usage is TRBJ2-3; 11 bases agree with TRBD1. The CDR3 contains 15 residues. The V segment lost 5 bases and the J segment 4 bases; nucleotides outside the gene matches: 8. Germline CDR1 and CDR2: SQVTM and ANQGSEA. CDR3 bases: TGCAGCGTTTCATGGACAGGGGGCTTGTCAGATACGCAGTATTTT. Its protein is CSVSWTGGLSDTQYF.

CDR3: CASTGTSGSGDTQYF. As DNA, the CDR3 is TGTGCCAGCACCGGGACTAGCGGGTCCGGGGATACGCAGTATTTT. V and J are TRBV6-1 and TRBJ2-3; 12 bases map to TRBD2. Looked up from germline, CDR1 is MNHNS and CDR2 is SASEGT. The CDR3 spans 15 residues. Trimming took 7 bases from V and 6 from J; bases not matched to a gene: 8.

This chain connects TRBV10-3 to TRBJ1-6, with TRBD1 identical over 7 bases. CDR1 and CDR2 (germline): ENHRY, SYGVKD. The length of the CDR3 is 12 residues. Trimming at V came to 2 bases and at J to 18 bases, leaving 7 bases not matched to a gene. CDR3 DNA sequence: TGTGCCATCAGTGAGCACAGGGGAACCGCCCACTTT. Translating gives CAISEHRGTAHF.

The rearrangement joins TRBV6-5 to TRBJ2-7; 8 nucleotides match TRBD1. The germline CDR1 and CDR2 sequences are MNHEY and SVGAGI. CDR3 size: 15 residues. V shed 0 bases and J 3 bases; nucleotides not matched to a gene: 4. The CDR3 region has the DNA TGTGCCAGCAGTTACTCGAACAGGGGGGACTACGAGCAGTACTTC. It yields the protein CASSYSNRGDYEQYF.

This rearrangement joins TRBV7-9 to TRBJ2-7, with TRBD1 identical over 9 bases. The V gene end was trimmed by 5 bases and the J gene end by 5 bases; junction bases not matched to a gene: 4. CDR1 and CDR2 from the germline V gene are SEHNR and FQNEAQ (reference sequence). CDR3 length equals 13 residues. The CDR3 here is CASSPWTGDEQYF. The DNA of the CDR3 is TGTGCCAGCAGCCCATGGACAGGGGACGAGCAGTACTTC.

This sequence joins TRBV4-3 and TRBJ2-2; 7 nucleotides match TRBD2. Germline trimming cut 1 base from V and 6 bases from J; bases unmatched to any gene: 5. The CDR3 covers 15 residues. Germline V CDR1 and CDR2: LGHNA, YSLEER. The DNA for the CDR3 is TGCGCCAGCAGCCAAGGGGAGGGCGCAGCCGGGGAGCTGTTTTTT. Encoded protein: CASSQGEGAAGELFF.

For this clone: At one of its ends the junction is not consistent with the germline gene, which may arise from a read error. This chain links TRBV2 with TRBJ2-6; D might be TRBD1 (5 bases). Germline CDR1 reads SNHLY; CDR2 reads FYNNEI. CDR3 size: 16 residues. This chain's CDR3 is CASYSGRISGANALTF. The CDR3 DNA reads TGTGCCAGTTATTCCGGACGGATCTCTGGGGCCAACGCCCTGACTTTC. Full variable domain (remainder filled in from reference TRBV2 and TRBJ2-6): EPEVTQTPSHQVTQMGQEVILRCVPISNHLYFYWYRQILGQKVEFLVSFYNNEISEKSEIFDDQFSVERPDGSNFTLKIRSTKLEDSAMYFCASYSGRISGANALTFGAGSRLTVL.

The CDR3 sequence: CASSPSARSGQPQHF. The CDR3, as DNA: TGCGCCAGCAGCCCGAGCGCGAGGTCCGGTCAGCCCCAGCATTTT. The rearrangement joins TRBV4-1 to TRBJ1-5; D is uncertain. Germline CDR1 reads MGHRA; CDR2 reads YSYEKL. V shed 4 bases and J shed 6 bases, with 16 bases lying between them. The CDR3 has 15 amino acids.

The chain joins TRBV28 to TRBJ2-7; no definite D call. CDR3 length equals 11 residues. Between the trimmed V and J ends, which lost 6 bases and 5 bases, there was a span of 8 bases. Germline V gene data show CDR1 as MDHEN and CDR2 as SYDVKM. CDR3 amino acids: CASRTLDEQYF. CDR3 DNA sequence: TGTGCCAGCAGGACATTGGACGAGCAGTACTTC.

CDR3 sequence reads: CASSGRGQEFGEQYF. DNA for the CDR3: TGTGCCAGTAGCGGACGGGGACAGGAATTTGGCGAGCAGTACTTC. This chain connects TRBV19 to TRBJ2-7; TRBD1 matches at 8 bases. Per the germline V gene, CDR1 is LNHDA and CDR2 is SQIVND (reference sequence). The CDR3 covers 15 residues. Trimming removed 6 bases from V and 6 bases from J; junction bases left unmatched: 13. The variable domain in full, with the rest retrieved from reference TRBV19 and TRBJ2-7, is DGGITQSPKYLFRKEGQNVTLSCEQNLNHDAMYWYRQDPGQGLRLIYYSQIVNDFQKGDIAEGYSVSREKKESFPLTVTSAQKNPTAFYLCASSGRGQEFGEQYFGPGTRLTVT.

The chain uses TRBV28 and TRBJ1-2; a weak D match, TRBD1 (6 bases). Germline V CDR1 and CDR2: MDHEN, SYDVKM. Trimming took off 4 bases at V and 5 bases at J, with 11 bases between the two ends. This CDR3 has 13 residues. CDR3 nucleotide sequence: TGTGCCAGCAGTTCTGGGCAGGGGTATGGCTACACCTTC. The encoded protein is CASSSGQGYGYTF.

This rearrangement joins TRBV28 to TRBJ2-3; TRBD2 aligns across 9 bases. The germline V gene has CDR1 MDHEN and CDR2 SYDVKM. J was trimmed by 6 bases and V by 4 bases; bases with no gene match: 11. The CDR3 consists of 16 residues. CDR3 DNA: TGTGCCAGCAGTTCCTCGTGGGGGAGCGGGAGGGATACGCAGTATTTT. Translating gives CASSSSWGSGRDTQYF. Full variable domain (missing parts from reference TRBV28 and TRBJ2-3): DVKVTQSSRYLVKRTGEKVFLECVQDMDHENMFWYRQDPGLGLRLIYFSYDVKMKEKGDIPEGYSVSREKKERFSLILESASTNQTSMYLCASSSSWGSGRDTQYFGPGTRLTVL.

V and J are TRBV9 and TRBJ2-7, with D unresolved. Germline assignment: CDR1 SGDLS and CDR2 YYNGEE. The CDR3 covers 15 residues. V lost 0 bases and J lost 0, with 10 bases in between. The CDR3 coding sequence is TGTGCCAGCAGCGTAGGGTCTACGATCTCCTACGAGCAGTACTTC. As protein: CASSVGSTISYEQYF.